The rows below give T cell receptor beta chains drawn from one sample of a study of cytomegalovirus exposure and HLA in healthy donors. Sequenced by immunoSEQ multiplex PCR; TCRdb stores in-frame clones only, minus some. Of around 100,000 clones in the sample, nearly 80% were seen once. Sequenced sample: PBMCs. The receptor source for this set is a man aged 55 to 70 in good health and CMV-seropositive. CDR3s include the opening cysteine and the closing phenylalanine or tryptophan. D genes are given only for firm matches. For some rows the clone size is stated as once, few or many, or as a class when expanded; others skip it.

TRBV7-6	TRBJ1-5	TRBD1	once	TGTGCCAGCAGCTTAGGGGACAGGCTTAATCAGCCCCAGCATTTT	CASSLGDRLNQPQHF
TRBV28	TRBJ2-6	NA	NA	TGTGCCAGCAGTTTAGGGGGGGCGTCTGGGGCCAACGTCCTGACTTTC	CASSLGGASGANVLTF
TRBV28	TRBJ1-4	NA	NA	TGTGCCAGCAGCGGGGGACGACTTATTGAAAAACTGTTTTTT	CASSGGRLIEKLFF
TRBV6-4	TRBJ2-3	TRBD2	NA	TGTGCCAGCAGTCATACTAGCGGGGGAACAGATACGCAGTATTTT	CASSHTSGGTDTQYF
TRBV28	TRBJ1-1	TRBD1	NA	TGTGCCAGCACCGAACTAACAGGGGGCTTGAACACTGAAGCTTTCTTT	CASTELTGGLNTEAFF
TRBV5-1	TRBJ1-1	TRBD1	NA	TGCGCCAGCAGCTTGGAACAAGGACAGGGTCGAGCTTTCTTT	CASSLEQGQGRAFF
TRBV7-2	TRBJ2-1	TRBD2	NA	TGTGCCAGCAGCTTAGCCCCGGGGGGGTTGCCCTACAATGAGCAGTTCTTC	CASSLAPGGLPYNEQFF
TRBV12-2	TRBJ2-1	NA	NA	TGTGCAAGTCGCCCGGGACTAGCCAATGAGCAGTTCTTC	CASRPGLANEQFF
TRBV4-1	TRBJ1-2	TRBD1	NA	TGCGCCAGCAGCGACAGGGGACGGGGCTACACCTTC	CASSDRGRGYTF
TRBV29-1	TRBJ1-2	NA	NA	TGCAGCGTTGAAACAGGGTTAGGCTACACCTTC	CSVETGLGYTF
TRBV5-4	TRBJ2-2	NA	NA	TGTGCCAGCAAGGCCGGGGGGCCTACGAACACCGGGGAGCTGTTTTTT	CASKAGGPTNTGELFF
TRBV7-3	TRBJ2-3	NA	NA	TGTGCCAGCAGCCAATACGCGGATACGCAGTATTTT	CASSQYADTQYF
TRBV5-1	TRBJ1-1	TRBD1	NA	TGCGCCAGCAGCTTGGAAGTCAGGGGGATGAACACTGAAGCTTTCTTT	CASSLEVRGMNTEAFF
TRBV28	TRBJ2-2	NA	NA	TGTGCCAGCAGTTTATGGATCCCAGGGATGAACACCGGGGAGCTGTTTTTT	CASSLWIPGMNTGELFF